These 20 T cell receptor beta chains were all obtained from the same sample, sequenced in a study of shared clonotypes between healthy human individuals (dated by TCRdb to about 2020). The protocol used for the library was the immunoSEQ multiplex PCR assay. Not all clones reach the TCRdb copy of this immuneACCESS table, which keeps in-frame sequences only. Checked studies attribute under half of the gap to unresolved V genes and leave the rest unexplained. The sample table contains some 1.4 million clones; only one count was recorded for approximately 97% of them. About 1% of the sample goes to the ten largest clones. Sequencing input: naive CD4+ T cells sorted from blood. The sample's cell subset or site, from its label and the paper: CD45RA+ positively selected. Every receptor here comes from a man younger than 45 in good health.

This chain connects TRBV14 to TRBJ2-7; 7 bases agree with TRBD1. Per germline, CDR1 SGHDN and CDR2 FVKESK. The ends lost 5 bases at V and 4 bases at J; junction bases unmatched: 5. The CDR3 length is 13 residues. DNA of the CDR3: TGTGCCAGCAGCAATACAGGGGTATACGAGCAGTACTTC. This codes for CASSNTGVYEQYF.

The chain is built from TRBV29-1 and TRBJ2-7; no firm D call. CDR3 length: 13 amino acids. Trimming cost V 4 bases and J 0 bases, with 10 bases left between them. Germline CDR1 is SQVTM and CDR2 is ANQGSEA. DNA of the CDR3: TGCAGCGTTGTGGATTCTCGCTCCTACGAGCAGTACTTC. Protein sequence: CSVVDSRSYEQYF.

In this sample, this clone turned up once. V gene TRBV5-6 combines with J gene TRBJ2-7; 7 bases align to TRBD1. The CDR3 contains 13 residues. Germline CDR1 and CDR2: SGHDT and YYEEEE. Unmatched junction bases numbered 5, after V lost 5 bases and J lost 3 bases. The CDR3 spells CASRGTDYYEQYF. DNA for the CDR3: TGTGCCAGCAGGGGGACAGATTACTACGAGCAGTACTTC.

The rearrangement links TRBV21-1 to TRBJ1-5. TRBV21-1 is marked as a pseudogene. The CDR3 sequence is 11 residues long. The CDR3 loop reads CARSHRQPQHF. Written as DNA, the CDR3 is TGTGCCAGGAGCCACCGACAGCCCCAGCATTTT.

The chain carries TRBV5-8 and TRBJ2-1; unclear D gene. This CDR3 spans 15 amino acids. Germline V CDR1 and CDR2: SGHTS, YDEGEE. The V gene lost 9 bases and the J gene lost 2 bases, with 18 bases spanning the gap. CDR3 nucleotide sequence: TGTGCCACCTTATCGAGTGGGGTAGCCTACAATGAGCAGTTCTTC. It yields the protein CATLSSGVAYNEQFF.

The chain links TRBV5-1 to TRBJ2-1, with D possibly being TRBD2 (6 bases). The CDR3 contains 15 residues. Trimming took 4 bases from V and 7 from J, leaving 18 bases between them. The germline gives CDR1 SGHRS, CDR2 YFSETQ. The CDR3 DNA reads as TGCGCCAGCAGCGTGGCACTTACGGAGGGTAATGAGCAGTTCTTC. It translates to CASSVALTEGNEQFF.

The CDR3 here is CASSYPGKGGQETQYF. The CDR3, as DNA: TGTGCCAGCAGTTACCCCGGTAAGGGCGGCCAAGAGACCCAGTACTTC. The gene calls are TRBV6-6 and TRBJ2-5; no clear D. V was cut by 2 bases and J by 1 base, with 14 bases left in between. Germline V gene sequence: CDR1 MNHNY, CDR2 SVGAGI (reference sequence). This CDR3 is 16 amino acids long.

The J gene is TRBJ2-7, the V gene TRBV6-5, with 13 bases identical to TRBD2. Trimming removed 5 bases from V and 3 bases from J; junction bases left unmatched: 1. This CDR3 has 14 amino acids. Germline CDR1 MNHEY, CDR2 SVGAGI. The CDR3 DNA sequence: TGTGCCAGCAGTGGACTAGCGGGAGACTACGAGCAGTACTTC. Its translation: CASSGLAGDYEQYF.

V and J are TRBV18 and TRBJ1-1, with D hard to call. The CDR3 totals 15 residues. Germline CDR1 KGHSH, CDR2 LQKENI. V was cut by 0 bases and J by 0 bases, with 8 bases left in between. CDR3: CASSPPVSLNTEAFF. In DNA form, the CDR3 reads TGTGCCAGCTCACCACCGGTTTCATTGAACACTGAAGCTTTCTTT.

The chain combines TRBV2 with TRBJ1-2; possible D gene TRBD1, 6 bases. Germline CDR1 SNHLY, CDR2 FYNNEI. The CDR3 is 17 amino acids. V lost 6 bases and J 2 bases, leaving 22 bases between the germline ends. The CDR3 nucleotides read TGTGCCAGCAGCGATTCTCCCTGGGGGCTAGGAAACTATGGCTACACCTTC. This gives the protein CASSDSPWGLGNYGYTF.

The chain links TRBV7-2 to TRBJ2-1; D may match TRBD1 or TRBD2 (6 bases each). The CDR3 runs 13 residues. Trimming stripped 3 bases from V and 8 bases from J, with 11 bases between. The germline CDR1 and CDR2 sequences are SGHTA and FQGNSA. The CDR3 region is CASSFRRGDEQFF. In nucleotides, the CDR3 is TGTGCCAGCAGCTTCAGAAGGGGGGATGAGCAGTTCTTC.

CDR3: CASSERGNQPQHF. CDR3 nucleotide sequence: TGCGCCAGCAGTGAAAGGGGGAATCAGCCCCAGCATTTT. The gene calls are TRBV10-1 and TRBJ1-5; D is possibly TRBD1 (6 bases). CDR3 size: 13 residues. Per germline, CDR1 WNHNN and CDR2 SYGVQD (reference sequence). Trimming shortened V by 3 bases and J by 4 bases, and 7 bases separated the two germline ends.

The chain combines TRBV10-3 with TRBJ2-3; 8 bases are a match to TRBD2. The CDR3 runs 14 residues. The ends lost 3 bases at V and 4 bases at J; junction bases unmatched: 3. The germline gives CDR1 ENHRY, CDR2 SYGVKD. The chain's CDR3 is CAISDGRAADTQYF. The CDR3 bases are TGTGCCATCAGTGACGGGAGGGCCGCAGATACGCAGTATTTT.

The gene calls are TRBV7-9 and TRBJ1-1; D perhaps matches TRBD1 (6 bases). Deletions cut 5 bases from V and 7 bases from J, with 17 bases between. Germline V lookup: CDR1 SEHNR, CDR2 FQNEAQ (reference sequence). CDR3 length equals 14 residues. The CDR3 spells CASSITGPQFEAFF. The CDR3 DNA sequence: TGTGCCAGCAGCATTACAGGGCCCCAATTTGAAGCTTTCTTT.

This clone appeared a single time. The chain joins TRBV29-1 to TRBJ2-7; no reliable D call. There are 13 residues in the CDR3. The germline V and J ends were trimmed by 6 bases and 5 bases, with 17 bases remaining between them. The germline gives CDR1 SQVTM, CDR2 ANQGSEA. This chain's CDR3 is CSVHSPPGHEQYF. CDR3 nucleotides: TGCAGCGTGCACAGCCCCCCGGGCCACGAGCAGTACTTC.

The chain links TRBV9 to TRBJ2-7, with D perhaps matching TRBD2 (6 bases). CDR3 length: 15 residues. Trimming left V 0 bases short and J 2 bases short, with 12 bases between. Germline CDR1 reads SGDLS; CDR2 reads YYNGEE. Written as DNA, the CDR3 is TGTGCCAGCAGCGTAGTCGGAGGGCCGCCCTACGAGCAGTACTTC. This sequence encodes CASSVVGGPPYEQYF.

The chain uses TRBV28 and TRBJ1-1; D possibly corresponds to TRBD1 (6 bases). The CDR3 runs to 15 residues. Germline assignment: CDR1 MDHEN and CDR2 SYDVKM. V was trimmed by 5 bases and J by 0 bases, leaving 13 bases between them. CDR3 region: CASSLDSRLNTEAFF. Here the CDR3 DNA reads TGTGCCAGCAGTCTGGACAGCCGCCTGAACACTGAAGCTTTCTTT.

The chain employs TRBV13 and TRBJ1-4; D call uncertain. CDR1 and CDR2 from the germline V gene are PRHDT and FYEKMQ (reference sequence). The V and J ends lost 4 bases and 0 bases respectively, with 15 bases between them. The CDR3 consists of 17 residues. The CDR3 spells CASSSRRQIATNEKLFF. CDR3 in DNA: TGTGCCAGCAGCTCCAGGAGGCAGATCGCAACTAATGAAAAACTGTTTTTT.

This rearrangement joins TRBV7-9 to TRBJ1-5, with a weak D call TRBD1 (5 bases). The germline gives CDR1 SEHNR, CDR2 FQNEAQ (reference sequence). Trimming left V 4 bases short and J 7 bases short, with 14 bases between. This CDR3 region has 14 residues. DNA of the CDR3: TGTGCCAGCAGCTACGGGCAGGGTCGGCAGCCCCAGCATTTT. Its translation: CASSYGQGRQPQHF.

Note on this clone: Additional DNA sequences in this sample encode the identical CDR3. The CDR3 protein is CASSLEGSGANVLTF. As DNA, the CDR3 is TGCGCCAGCAGCTTGGAAGGGTCTGGGGCCAACGTCCTGACTTTC. The J gene is TRBJ2-6, the V gene TRBV5-1, with D uncertain. This CDR3 region has 15 residues. V lost 0 bases and J 1 base, leaving 5 bases between the germline ends. Per the germline V gene, CDR1 is SGHRS and CDR2 is YFSETQ.